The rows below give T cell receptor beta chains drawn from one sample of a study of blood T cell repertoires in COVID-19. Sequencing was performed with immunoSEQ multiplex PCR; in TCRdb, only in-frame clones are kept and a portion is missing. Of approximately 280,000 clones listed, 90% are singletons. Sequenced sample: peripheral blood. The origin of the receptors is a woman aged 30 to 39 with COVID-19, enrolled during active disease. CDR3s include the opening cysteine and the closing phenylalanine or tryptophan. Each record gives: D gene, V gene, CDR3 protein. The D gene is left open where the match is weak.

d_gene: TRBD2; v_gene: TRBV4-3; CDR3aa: CASSQDSSGRTDNEQFF
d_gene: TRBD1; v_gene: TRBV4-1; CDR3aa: CASSQYRGDEQFF
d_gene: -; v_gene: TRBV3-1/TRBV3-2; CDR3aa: CASSRLTGDLGISYGYTF
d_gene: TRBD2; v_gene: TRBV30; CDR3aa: CAWTGGGDRDFPYEQYF
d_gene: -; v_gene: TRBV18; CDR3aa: CASSQSGVGNEQFF
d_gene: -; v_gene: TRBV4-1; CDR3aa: CASSLDRPGNTIYF
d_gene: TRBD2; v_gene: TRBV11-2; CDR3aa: CASSRPSGGYNEQFF
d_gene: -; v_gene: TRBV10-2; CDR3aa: CASSATAGSNQPQHF
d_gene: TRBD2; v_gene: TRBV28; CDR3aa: CASSSSGEGPDTQYF
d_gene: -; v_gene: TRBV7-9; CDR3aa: CASSLMGGGTEAFF
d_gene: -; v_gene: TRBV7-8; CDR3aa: CASSSLSSGNTIYF
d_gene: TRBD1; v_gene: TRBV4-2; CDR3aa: CASSLGTVSGNTIYF
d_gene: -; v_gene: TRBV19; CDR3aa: CATQPEVRNEQFF
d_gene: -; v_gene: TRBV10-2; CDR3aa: CASSDRVKAFF
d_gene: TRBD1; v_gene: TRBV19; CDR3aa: CASSSGQGRSEQYF
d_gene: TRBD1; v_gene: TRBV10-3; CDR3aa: CAISEEGTGRQPQHF
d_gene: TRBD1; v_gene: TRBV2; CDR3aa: CASSGTRGPQARAFF
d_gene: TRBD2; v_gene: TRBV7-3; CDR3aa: CASSSRSGLAINPGELFF
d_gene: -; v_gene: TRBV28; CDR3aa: CASSYAGFAKNIQYF
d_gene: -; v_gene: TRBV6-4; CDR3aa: CASTSPLHF
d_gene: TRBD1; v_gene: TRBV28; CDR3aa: CASSILGTANNEKLFF
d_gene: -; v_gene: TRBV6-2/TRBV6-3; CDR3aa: CASSYLLARFEQFF
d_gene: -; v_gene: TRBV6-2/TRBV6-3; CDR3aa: CASSYSEVDLYGYTF
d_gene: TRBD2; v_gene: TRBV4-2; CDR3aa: CASKGTSGRASYNEQFF
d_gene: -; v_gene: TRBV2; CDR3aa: CASAVGARELFF
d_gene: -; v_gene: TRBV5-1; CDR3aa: CASSLEGANYGYTF
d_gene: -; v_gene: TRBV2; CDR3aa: CATSDSYGYTF
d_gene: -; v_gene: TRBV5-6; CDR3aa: CASSFGGKDTQYF
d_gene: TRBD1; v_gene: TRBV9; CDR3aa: CASSEPGTASGYTF
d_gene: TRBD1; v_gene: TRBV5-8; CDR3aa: CASSLFLTGEAKNIQYF
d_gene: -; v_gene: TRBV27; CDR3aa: CASSLGTEAFF
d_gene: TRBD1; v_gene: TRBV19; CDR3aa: CASRDRGLGEQYF
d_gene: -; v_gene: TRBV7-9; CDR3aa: CASSLDRGALWGYTF
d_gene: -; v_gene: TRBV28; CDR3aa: CASSFQATREQPQHF
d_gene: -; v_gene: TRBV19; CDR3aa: CASNGLAGPYGYTF
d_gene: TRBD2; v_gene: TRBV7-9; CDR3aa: CASSLPGLATETQYF
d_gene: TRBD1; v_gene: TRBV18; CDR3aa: CASSTGQGVSLEGGYTF
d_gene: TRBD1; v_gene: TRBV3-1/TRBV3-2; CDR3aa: CASSPNRQGSTSYTF
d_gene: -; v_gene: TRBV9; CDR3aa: CASSPGGSSGNTIYF
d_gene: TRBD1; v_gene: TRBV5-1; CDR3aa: CASSLGQGAGTEAFF
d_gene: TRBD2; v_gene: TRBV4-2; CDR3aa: CASSQELAGGPGIETQYF